The 5 T cell receptor beta chains presented below share a single source sample, sequenced in a study of blood T cell repertoires in COVID-19. Some clones are missing from TCRdb's copy, which holds only in-frame ones; the method was immunoSEQ multiplex PCR. This table has hundreds of thousands of clones, about 88% appearing once. The specimen sequenced was peripheral blood. These receptors were collected from a man between 65 and 85 years old with acute or convalescent COVID-19.

The rearrangement links TRBV2 to TRBJ1-6, with D possibly TRBD1 on 6 matching bases. The V end lost 7 bases, the J end lost 4 bases, and 14 bases lay between the germline ends. The CDR3 is 15 residues long. Germline V gives CDR1 SNHLY, CDR2 FYNNEI. Here the CDR3 DNA reads TGTGCCAGCAACCAACAGGGAGAGTATAATTCACCCCTCCACTTT. Its protein product is CASNQQGEYNSPLHF.

This rearrangement joins TRBV4-3 to TRBJ1-1; D might be TRBD1 (5 bases). V was trimmed by 0 bases and J by 11 bases, leaving 13 bases between them. Germline lookup yields CDR1 LGHNA and CDR2 YSLEER. The CDR3 has 13 residues. CDR3 bases: TGCGCCAGCAGCCAAGAACCGGGACTGAGCGCTTTCTTT. It is translated as CASSQEPGLSAFF.

The gene calls are TRBV2 and TRBJ1-5, with TRBD1 matching 7 bases. The V segment lost 5 bases and the J segment 0 bases; nucleotides outside the gene matches: 4. The CDR3 covers 15 residues. The germline gives CDR1 SNHLY, CDR2 FYNNEI. The CDR3 here is CASSLQGYSNQPQHF. CDR3 coding DNA: TGTGCCAGCAGTCTACAGGGGTATAGCAATCAGCCCCAGCATTTT.

This sequence joins TRBV6-2 or TRBV6-3 and TRBJ2-7, with D possibly TRBD2 on 5 matching bases. The CDR3 is 13 amino acids. Looked up from germline, CDR1 is MNHEY and CDR2 is SVGEGT. V dropped 5 bases and J dropped 3 bases, with 11 bases sitting between them. CDR3: CASSTFGGYEQYF. In nucleotides, the CDR3 is TGTGCCAGCAGTACCTTCGGAGGCTACGAGCAGTACTTC.

The rearrangement joins TRBV18 to TRBJ1-5, with unresolved D. The germline V gene has CDR1 KGHSH and CDR2 LQKENI. The CDR3 covers 14 residues. Trimming left V 6 bases short and J 1 base short, with 10 bases between. Here the CDR3 DNA reads TGTGCCAGCTCGGAGGCAAGCAGCAATCAGCCCCAGCATTTT. This sequence encodes CASSEASSNQPQHF.